This T cell receptor beta chain appears in the sequencing data of a study of blood T cell repertoires in COVID-19. About the research overall: COVID-19 samples, acute and convalescent, were from the United States, Italy and Spain. The analysed material was cDNA or gDNA that came from T cells, B-cell-depleted T cells, or PBMCs.

Patients from Seattle were sampled longitudinally, starting during active infection. In the authors' workflow: Reference gene primers were amplified, and this amplification served to estimate nucleated cell counts. Profiling relied on immunoSEQ multiplex PCR, and the TCRdb table lists in-frame clones only, not all of them. V and J calls and clone size follow that table, whereas D and trimming were derived from the DNA. The repertoire holds tens of thousands of clones, with roughly 90% as singletons. V was cut by 6 bases and J by 7 bases, with 18 bases left in between. Germline CDR1 SQVTM, CDR2 ANQGSEA. This CDR3 region has 14 residues.

The J gene is TRBJ1-4, the V gene TRBV29-1; D possibly corresponds to TRBD1 (5 bases). Sequencing was carried out using peripheral blood. The sequence derives from a man in his fifties or sixties with COVID-19, enrolled during active disease. CDR3 coding DNA: TGCAGCGTCGAGGAGGGGCAGGGAGTTGAAAAACTGTTTTTT. It specifies CSVEEGQGVEKLFF.